The 29 T cell receptor beta chains below all came from one sample that was sequenced in a study of T cells in Graves' hyperthyroidism and ophthalmopathy. Amplification yielded TCR beta CDR3 regions, with RNA transcripts as the source. When the TCR CDR3 underwent first-round RT-PCR, the HTBI primer set was used. A single record per CDR3 protein comes from TCRdb applying MiXCR to the multiplex PCR reads. The repertoire includes around 620,000 distinct CDR3 sequences, about a sixth of them detected once, and about 3.8% sits in the top ten. Sequencing was carried out using blood. The receptor source for this set is a woman between 25 and 40 years old with Graves' hyperthyroidism.

The gene calls are TRBV4-3 and TRBJ1-2, with no clear D. Trimming shortened V by 1 base and J by 3 bases, and 15 bases separated the two germline ends. CDR1 and CDR2 (germline): LGHNA, YSLEER. There are 16 residues in the CDR3. The CDR3 spells CASSQVYIGLDYGYTF. The CDR3 nucleotides are TGCGCCAGCAGCCAAGTATATATAGGGCTAGACTATGGCTACACCTTC.

A few counts support this clonotype. V usage is TRBV7-9 and J usage is TRBJ1-2; TRBD1 matches 10 bases. The trim removed 1 base at V and 8 bases at J, leaving 4 bases unmatched. There are 14 residues in the CDR3. Germline-derived CDR1 and CDR2 are SEHNR and FQNEAQ (reference sequence). CDR3 coding DNA: TGTGCCAGCAGCTTAGTAGGGACAGGGGTAGGCTACACCTTC. This sequence encodes CASSLVGTGVGYTF.

This clonotype has at least ten counts. At one end, the junction sequence differs from germline, possibly due to a read error. This chain links TRBV5-1 with TRBJ1-5; D is perhaps TRBD1 (6 bases). The germline V gene has CDR1 SGHRS and CDR2 YFSETQ. CDR3 length equals 13 residues. The CDR3 region has the DNA TGTGCCAGCAGCTTAGAGGGGGGTCAGCCCCAGCATTTT. It encodes CASSLEGGQPQHF.

The rearrangement uses TRBV20-1 and TRBJ2-7; TRBD2 matches 11 bases. CDR3 length: 15 residues. Trimming cost V 1 base and J 3 bases; bases outside gene matches: 5. Germline CDR1 is DFQATT and CDR2 is SNEGSKA (reference sequence). DNA of the CDR3: TGCAGTGCTAGAGTCAATAGCGGGAGGGTCTACGAGCAGTACTTC. This encodes CSARVNSGRVYEQYF.

V and J are TRBV19 and TRBJ2-1; D remains unclear. From germline, CDR1 is LNHDA and CDR2 SQIVND (reference sequence). The length of the CDR3 is 14 residues. Between the trimmed V and J ends, which lost 4 bases and 4 bases, there was a span of 11 bases. The CDR3 coding sequence is TGTGCCAGTAGTACCCAGTTAGGATACAATGAGCAGTTCTTC. It yields the protein CASSTQLGYNEQFF.

This clonotype was counted a few times. The chain recombines TRBV12-3 or TRBV12-4 with TRBJ2-5; perhaps TRBD1 as D (6 bases). The length of the CDR3 is 16 residues. The V gene lost 0 bases and the J gene lost 5 bases, with 16 bases spanning the gap. The CDR3 DNA reads TGTGCCAGCAGTTTAGCCCTTCTTGCGAGGGGGGAGACCCAGTACTTC. This translates into CASSLALLARGETQYF.

This chain connects TRBV18 to TRBJ2-1; D is unresolved. There are 14 residues in the CDR3. Germline lookup yields CDR1 KGHSH and CDR2 LQKENI. Between the trimmed V and J ends, which lost 2 bases and 2 bases, there was a span of 7 bases. This chain's CDR3 is CASSPMAAYNEQFF. The CDR3 DNA follows: TGTGCCAGCTCACCAATGGCGGCCTACAATGAGCAGTTCTTC.

The chain is built from TRBV5-6 and TRBJ1-2, with a tentative D call TRBD1 (5 bases). Trimming removed 5 bases at V and 10 bases at J, with 15 bases between. CDR1 and CDR2 from the germline V gene are SGHDT and YYEEEE. The CDR3 runs 12 residues. CDR3 region: CASSPGTDDYTF. The CDR3 nucleotides are TGTGCCAGCAGTCCCGGGACGGATGACTACACCTTC. Full variable domain (missing parts from reference TRBV5-6 and TRBJ1-2): DAGVTQSPTHLIKTRGQQVTLRCSPKSGHDTVSWYQQALGQGPQFIFQYYEEEERQRGNFPDRFSGHQFPNYSSELNVNALLLGDSALYLCASSPGTDDYTFGSGTRLTVV.

The sample holds a few counts of this clonotype. The chain has TRBV19 and TRBJ1-5, with unresolved D. CDR3 size: 14 residues. V lost 2 bases, J lost 3 bases, and 8 bases lay in between. Germline CDR1 is LNHDA and CDR2 is SQIVND (reference sequence). The CDR3 reads CASSILIPNQPQHF. The CDR3, as DNA: TGTGCCAGTAGTATACTTATCCCCAATCAGCCCCAGCATTTT.

This clonotype was detected only a few times. The V call is TRBV7-9, the J call TRBJ2-5; 7 bases align to TRBD2. Germline V CDR1 and CDR2: SEHNR, FQNEAQ (reference sequence). This CDR3 spans 18 amino acids. The V segment lost 5 bases and the J segment 7 bases; nucleotides outside the gene matches: 22. Written as DNA, the CDR3 is TGTGCCAGCAGCGCTCCCCGGGCTAGCGGTTTCCAAGGGGTGACCCAGTACTTC. Translated, it gives CASSAPRASGFQGVTQYF.

This clonotype was seen more than once but under ten times. The chain couples TRBV13 to TRBJ2-1, with a tentative D call TRBD2 (6 bases). V dropped 3 bases and J dropped 1 base, with 10 bases sitting between them. The CDR3 extends over 15 amino acids. Per the germline V gene, CDR1 is PRHDT and CDR2 is FYEKMQ (reference sequence). The CDR3 loop reads CASSLGLLSYNEQFF. CDR3 DNA: TGTGCCAGCAGCTTGGGACTCTTGTCCTACAATGAGCAGTTCTTC.

The chain carries TRBV7-2 and TRBJ2-4; D not certain. CDR1 is SGHTA, CDR2 FQGNSA, per germline. This CDR3 has 15 amino acids. The V end was cut by 5 bases, the J end by 0 bases, with 11 bases between. In DNA, the CDR3 is TGTGCCAGCAGCCCCGACACCTTAGCCAAAAACATTCAGTACTTC. Translated: CASSPDTLAKNIQYF.

This clonotype has ten or more counts. The chain couples TRBV2 to TRBJ2-7, with TRBD2 matching over 9 bases. The CDR3 is 14 residues long. V was pared by 3 bases and J by 5 bases, with 5 bases of the junction left unmatched. Germline V lookup: CDR1 SNHLY, CDR2 FYNNEI. CDR3 sequence reads: CASSDRGRANEQYF. CDR3 DNA: TGTGCCAGCAGTGACCGCGGGAGGGCCAACGAGCAGTACTTC. Complete variable domain (other parts from reference TRBV2 and TRBJ2-7): EPEVTQTPSHQVTQMGQEVILRCVPISNHLYFYWYRQILGQKVEFLVSFYNNEISEKSEIFDDQFSVERPDGSNFTLKIRSTKLEDSAMYFCASSDRGRANEQYFGPGTRLTVT.

This clonotype was seen at least ten times. CDR3 loop: CSARDLGQGLAGELFF. The CDR3 coding sequence is TGCAGTGCTAGAGATCTCGGACAGGGTCTAGCCGGGGAGCTGTTTTTT. The V call is TRBV20-1, the J call TRBJ2-2; 8 nucleotides line up with TRBD1. The V segment lost 0 bases and the J segment 6 bases; nucleotides outside the gene matches: 9. The length of the CDR3 is 16 residues. CDR1 and CDR2 from the germline V gene are DFQATT and SNEGSKA (reference sequence).

This clonotype was seen at least ten times. The V call is TRBV28, the J call TRBJ1-5; D might be TRBD1 (6 bases). Germline CDR1 reads MDHEN; CDR2 reads SYDVKM. The V gene lost 1 base and the J gene lost 1 base, with 14 bases spanning the gap. There are 17 residues in the CDR3. CDR3 protein: CASSLSGARVSNQPQHF. In DNA, the CDR3 is TGTGCCAGCAGTTTATCGGGGGCCAGGGTGAGCAATCAGCCCCAGCATTTT.

This clonotype has just a few counts. The gene calls are TRBV15 and TRBJ1-2, with 7 bases matching TRBD1. Germline V gives CDR1 LNHNV, CDR2 YYDKDF (reference sequence). The J segment lost 8 bases and the V segment lost 5 bases, leaving 11 bases of the junction unmatched. This CDR3 is built from 14 residues. The CDR3 DNA sequence: TGTGCCACCAGCGTCCGACAGGGAGTTTCCGGCTACACCTTC. The encoded protein is CATSVRQGVSGYTF.

In its sample, this clonotype was seen a few times. The chain carries TRBV9 and TRBJ1-5; D is ambiguous. The V and J ends lost 7 bases and 4 bases respectively, with 12 bases between them. CDR1 is SGDLS and CDR2 is YYNGEE in the germline V gene. The CDR3 covers 13 residues. The CDR3 DNA follows: TGTGCCAGCGATGCAACGGGGAATCAGCCCCAGCATTTT. It is translated as CASDATGNQPQHF. Full variable domain (rest looked up from reference TRBV9 and TRBJ1-5): DSGVTQTPKHLITATGQRVTLRCSPRSGDLSVYWYQQSLDQGLQFLIQYYNGEERAKGNILERFSAQQFPDLHSELNLSSLELGDSALYFCASDATGNQPQHFGDGTRLSIL.

The CDR3 coding sequence is TGTGCCAGCAGTTACGGGGGGGGGGCCAGCTCTGGAAACACCATATATTTT. It is translated as CASSYGGGASSGNTIYF. The rearrangement uses TRBV6-5 and TRBJ1-3; TRBD1 might be the D (6 bases). The germline V and J ends were trimmed by 2 bases and 0 bases, with 14 bases remaining between them. The CDR3 extends over 17 amino acids. Per the germline V gene, CDR1 is MNHEY and CDR2 is SVGAGI.

As concerns this clonotype: A read error may explain this, as a much larger clone is one base away. The J gene is TRBJ2-7, the V gene TRBV10-3; the match to TRBD1 covers 7 bases. Germline CDR1 is ENHRY and CDR2 is SYGVKD. V lost 11 bases and J lost 2; bases outside the gene matches: 9. This CDR3 has 13 residues. The CDR3, as DNA: TGTGCCGCCGAGGACAGGACCACCTACGAGCAGTACTTC. Residues: CAAEDRTTYEQYF.

This clonotype was picked up a small number of times. CDR3 residues: CASSLIRQGNYGYTF. In nucleotides, the CDR3 is TGTGCCAGCAGTTTAATACGACAGGGAAACTATGGCTACACCTTC. The chain is built from TRBV28 and TRBJ1-2, with 7 positions matching TRBD1. The CDR3 is 15 amino acids. Per germline, CDR1 MDHEN and CDR2 SYDVKM. V trimming: 2 bases; J trimming: 2 bases; junction bases outside the gene matches: 5.

The gene calls are TRBV29-1 and TRBJ2-1; the D call may be TRBD1 or TRBD2 (5 bases each). The CDR3 loop spans 13 amino acids. Trimming took off 5 bases at V and 7 bases at J, with 15 bases between the two ends. CDR1 and CDR2 from the germline V gene are SQVTM and ANQGSEA. CDR3 sequence (DNA): TGCAGCGTTCGGGACGGGATTGGGAATGAGCAGTTCTTC. It codes for CSVRDGIGNEQFF.

V gene TRBV12-3 or TRBV12-4 combines with J gene TRBJ2-3, with 12 nucleotides matching TRBD2. The J segment lost 3 bases and the V segment lost 6 bases, leaving 7 bases of the junction unmatched. The CDR3 is 16 residues long. The CDR3 sequence is CASSSSGTSGTDTQYF. CDR3 nucleotides: TGTGCCAGCAGCTCGTCCGGGACTAGCGGGACAGATACGCAGTATTTT.

This clonotype has a count of ten or more. CDR3 in amino acids: CASSGGHLNTEAFF. In DNA, the CDR3 is TGTGCCAGCAGTGGGGGACACTTGAACACTGAAGCTTTCTTT. The rearrangement links TRBV6-1 to TRBJ1-1; TRBD1 is a possible D gene (6 bases). V was pared by 4 bases and J by 0 bases, with 9 bases between. The CDR3 has 14 residues. CDR1 is MNHNS and CDR2 is SASEGT in the germline V gene.

This clonotype was seen a handful of times. The chain is built from TRBV19 and TRBJ2-3; 13 nucleotides agree with TRBD2. The CDR3 contains 16 residues. The V gene's germline CDR1 is LNHDA and CDR2 SQIVND (reference sequence). J was trimmed by 2 bases and V by 5 bases; bases with no gene match: 4. The DNA of the CDR3 is TGTGCCAGTAGTCAGACTAGCGGGAGGTCCACAGATACGCAGTATTTT. Encoded protein: CASSQTSGRSTDTQYF.

J is TRBJ2-7 and V is TRBV5-5, with 7 bases identical to TRBD1. V was clipped by 4 bases and J by 2 bases; unmatched bases: 9. The CDR3 spans 15 residues. Germline values: CDR1 SGHKS, CDR2 YYEKEE (reference sequence). CDR3: CASSPSPGQTYEQYF. The CDR3 DNA is TGTGCCAGCAGCCCCTCTCCGGGACAGACCTACGAGCAGTACTTC.

This clonotype was counted many times. The rearrangement links TRBV5-1 to TRBJ1-1; the D is unclear. This CDR3 has 14 amino acids. Trimming stripped 2 bases from V and 4 bases from J, with 12 bases between. In germline, CDR1 is SGHRS, CDR2 YFSETQ. The CDR3: CASSFNSVGTEAFF. DNA for the CDR3: TGCGCCAGCAGCTTCAATTCGGTGGGCACTGAAGCTTTCTTT.

This clonotype was seen ten or more times. The chain has TRBV5-1 and TRBJ2-7; no clear D gene. V was pared by 0 bases and J by 4 bases, with 11 bases between. Germline V gene lookup returns CDR1 SGHRS and CDR2 YFSETQ. The CDR3 contains 14 residues. In DNA form, the CDR3 reads TGCGCCAGCAGCTTGGTGTCCAGGAGATACGAGCAGTACTTC. Its protein product is CASSLVSRRYEQYF.

This clonotype was counted ten times or more. The V gene is TRBV20-1, the J gene TRBJ2-1; 7 nucleotides match TRBD2. The CDR3 has 15 amino acids. Per the germline V gene, CDR1 is DFQATT and CDR2 is SNEGSKA (reference sequence). V was pared by 6 bases and J by 0 bases, with 8 bases of the junction left unmatched. The CDR3 DNA is TGCAGTGCGTACAAGCGGGATAGCTCCTACAATGAGCAGTTCTTC. This codes for CSAYKRDSSYNEQFF.

Turning to this clonotype: A junction boundary mismatches the germline segment, possibly from a read error. This chain connects TRBV7-3 to TRBJ2-3; maybe TRBD1 (6 bases). Germline CDR1 reads SGHTA; CDR2 reads FQGTGA. The CDR3 is 15 residues long. The CDR3 protein is CASSLQGSSTGTQYF. CDR3 nucleotides: TGTGCCAGCAGCTTGCAGGGGTCTAGCACAGGTACGCAGTATTTT.